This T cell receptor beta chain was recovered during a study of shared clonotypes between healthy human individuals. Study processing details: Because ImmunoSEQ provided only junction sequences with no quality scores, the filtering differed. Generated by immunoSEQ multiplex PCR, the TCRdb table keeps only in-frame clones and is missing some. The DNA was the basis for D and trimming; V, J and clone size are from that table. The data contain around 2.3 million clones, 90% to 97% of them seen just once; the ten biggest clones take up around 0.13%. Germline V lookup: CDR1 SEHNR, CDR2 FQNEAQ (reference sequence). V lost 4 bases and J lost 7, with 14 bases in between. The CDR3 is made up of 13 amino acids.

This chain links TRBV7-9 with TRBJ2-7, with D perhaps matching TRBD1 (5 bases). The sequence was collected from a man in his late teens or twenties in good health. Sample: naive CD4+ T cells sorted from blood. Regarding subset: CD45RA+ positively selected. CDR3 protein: CASSSRPAGEQYF. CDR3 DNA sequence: TGTGCCAGCAGCTCCCGGCCGGCAGGGGAGCAGTACTTC.